The sequence of this TCR beta chain was determined in a study of blood T cell repertoires in COVID-19. Study at large: Sites in the United States, Italy and Spain provided acute and convalescent COVID-19 samples.

V shed 3 bases and J 8 bases; nucleotides not matched to a gene: 13. Germline-derived CDR1 and CDR2 are SGHTA and FQGNSA. This CDR3 is 16 amino acids long. Original data processing: The assay estimated nucleated cells by amplifying reference gene primers. Generated by immunoSEQ multiplex PCR, the TCRdb table keeps only in-frame clones and is missing some. D and trimming were read from the DNA, whereas the V and J calls and clone size are those reported in that table. The sample consists of around 190,000 clones, roughly 76% of them appearing once. Sequencing was carried out using peripheral blood. This receptor was identified in a woman aged 45-59 years with active or convalescent COVID-19. The V and J genes are TRBV7-2 and TRBJ1-2; 9 nucleotides agree with TRBD1. CDR3 protein: CASSFWDREGMEGYTF. The CDR3 nucleotides are TGTGCCAGCAGCTTCTGGGACAGGGAAGGGATGGAGGGCTACACCTTC.